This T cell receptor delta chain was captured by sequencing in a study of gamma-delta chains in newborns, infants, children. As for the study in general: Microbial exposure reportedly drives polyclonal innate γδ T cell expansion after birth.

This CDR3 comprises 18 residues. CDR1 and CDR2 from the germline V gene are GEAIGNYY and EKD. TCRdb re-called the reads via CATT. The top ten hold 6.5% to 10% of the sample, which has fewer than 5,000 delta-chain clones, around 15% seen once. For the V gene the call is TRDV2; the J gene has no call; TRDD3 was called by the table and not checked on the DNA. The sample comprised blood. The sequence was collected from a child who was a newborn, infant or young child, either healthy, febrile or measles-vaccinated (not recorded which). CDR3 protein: CACSGRGDTRTDTDNIIF. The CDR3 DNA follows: TGTGCCTGTTCTGGACGTGGGGATACACGCACAGACACCGATAACATCATCTTT.